Listed here are 17 T cell receptor beta chains from one sample, sequenced in a study of Ad26.COV2.S vaccination and SARS-CoV-2 variants. As for treatment: some 19 received Ad26.COV2.S at low or high dose, single or two shots; roughly five received placebo; per-sample allocation not given. Material that was analyzed had been drawn on day 63 after the first vaccine or placebo injection. Method: immunoSEQ multiplex PCR; TCRdb's copy keeps in-frame clones and lacks some. This table holds roughly 350,000 clones, roughly 90% found once. Specimen: peripheral blood, collected in a trial of Ad26.COV2.S vaccine versus placebo. Source of these receptors: a person aged 18-60 years who received the Ad26.COV2.S COVID-19 vaccine or a placebo.

V usage is TRBV9 and J usage is TRBJ1-2; D gene uncertain. CDR1 SGDLS and CDR2 YYNGEE come from the germline V gene. This CDR3 region has 15 residues. Deletions cut 3 bases from V and 5 bases from J, with 17 bases between. The CDR3 region is CASSALSSSAYGYTF. CDR3 in DNA: TGTGCCAGCAGCGCCTTGTCGAGCAGTGCGTATGGCTACACCTTC.

This clone has more than one count but fewer than ten. The chain uses TRBV5-1 and TRBJ2-2; D is unresolved. The CDR3 totals 12 residues. Trimming cost V 3 bases and J 2 bases, with 2 bases left between them. Germline V gene sequence: CDR1 SGHRS, CDR2 YFSETQ. The CDR3 DNA reads TGCGCCAGCAGCTACAACACCGGGGAGCTGTTTTTT. This codes for CASSYNTGELFF.

This chain links TRBV7-2 with TRBJ2-2; 15 bases are a match to TRBD2. Germline trimming cut 5 bases from V and 1 base from J; bases unmatched to any gene: 5. The CDR3 is 18 amino acids. Germline lookup yields CDR1 SGHTA and CDR2 FQGNSA. DNA of the CDR3: TGTGCCAGCAGCCGTCCGGGACTAGCGGGAGGGAACACCGGGGAGCTGTTTTTT. Translated, it gives CASSRPGLAGGNTGELFF.

V is TRBV5-1 and J is TRBJ2-1; 12 bases line up with TRBD2. V trimming: 2 bases; J trimming: 0 bases; junction bases outside the gene matches: 9. Germline V CDR1 and CDR2: SGHRS, YFSETQ. CDR3 length: 19 residues. DNA for the CDR3: TGCGCCAGCAGCTTCCCGACTAGCGGGGGCGCGAGCTCCTACAATGAGCAGTTCTTC. This translates into CASSFPTSGGASSYNEQFF.

A single count supports this clone. The chain is built from TRBV24-1 and TRBJ2-1; 9 nucleotides match TRBD2. The junction had 8 bases not matched to a gene; V was cut back by 4 bases and J by 8 bases. Germline V lookup: CDR1 KGHDR, CDR2 SFDVKD. The CDR3 is made up of 15 amino acids. CDR3 nucleotides: TGTGCCACCAGTGAGGGCGGGAGGGCCTCGGATGAGCAGTTCTTC. It codes for CATSEGGRASDEQFF.

The chain has TRBV11-2 and TRBJ2-5; 11 bases match TRBD2. Germline CDR1 and CDR2: SGHAT and FQNNGV. Trimming cost V 2 bases and J 3 bases; bases outside gene matches: 8. The CDR3 is 17 amino acids. CDR3 protein: CASSLKLLTSGKETQYF. CDR3 DNA: TGTGCCAGCAGCTTAAAGCTTTTGACTAGCGGGAAAGAGACCCAGTACTTC.

The chain recombines TRBV18 with TRBJ2-7; 9 bases line up with TRBD1. CDR1 is KGHSH, CDR2 LQKENI, per germline. The CDR3 has 14 amino acids. V dropped 5 bases and J dropped 5; count of bases not matched to a gene: 7. CDR3 residues: CASSGDRAAHEQYF. The DNA for the CDR3 is TGTGCCAGCTCAGGGGACAGGGCAGCCCACGAGCAGTACTTC.

This clone was seen a handful of times. V gene TRBV5-1 combines with J gene TRBJ1-6; 8 nucleotides agree with TRBD1. V dropped 7 bases and J dropped 7; count of bases not matched to a gene: 10. This CDR3 has 15 residues. Germline V gene lookup returns CDR1 SGHRS and CDR2 YFSETQ. The CDR3 sequence: CASGIDGQGNSPLHF. CDR3 nucleotides: TGCGCCAGCGGAATAGATGGACAGGGAAATTCACCCCTCCACTTT. Full variable domain (remainder filled in from reference TRBV5-1 and TRBJ1-6): KAGVTQTPRYLIKTRGQQVTLSCSPISGHRSVSWYQQTPGQGLQFLFEYFSETQRNKGNFPGRFSGRQFSNSRSEMNVSTLELGDSALYLCASGIDGQGNSPLHFGNGTRLTVT.

The chain is built from TRBV20-1 and TRBJ2-7, with 9 bases that match TRBD2. The V and J ends lost 3 bases and 3 bases, in that order; junction bases with no gene match: 6. Germline values: CDR1 DFQATT, CDR2 SNEGSKA (reference sequence). The CDR3 has 14 amino acids. The CDR3 sequence is CSASKAGGLYEQYF. The CDR3 coding sequence is TGCAGTGCTAGTAAAGCGGGGGGCCTCTACGAGCAGTACTTC.

The chain carries TRBV10-3 and TRBJ1-1; the D gene is possibly TRBD1 (5 bases). The germline V and J ends were trimmed by 7 bases and 0 bases, with 12 bases remaining between them. The CDR3 loop spans 14 amino acids. CDR1 and CDR2 from the germline V gene are ENHRY and SYGVKD. The CDR3 here is CAITEGPMNTEAFF. The DNA of the CDR3 is TGTGCCATCACCGAGGGACCTATGAACACTGAAGCTTTCTTT.

The chain joins TRBV5-6 to TRBJ2-1; 8 nucleotides align to TRBD1. Germline lookup yields CDR1 SGHDT and CDR2 YYEEEE. The CDR3 is 13 amino acids. V gave up 0 bases and J gave up 10 bases; unmatched junction bases: 3. CDR3 in amino acids: CASSLGWDREQFF. CDR3 nucleotide sequence: TGTGCCAGCAGCTTGGGGTGGGACAGGGAGCAGTTCTTC.

This chain's CDR3 is CASSSPVASGMNTGELFF. The CDR3 bases are TGTGCCAGCAGTTCCCCCGTAGCGTCAGGAATGAACACCGGGGAGCTGTTTTTT. The J gene is TRBJ2-2, the V gene TRBV2; the D gene is possibly TRBD2 (5 bases). Germline CDR1 SNHLY, CDR2 FYNNEI. V gave up 5 bases and J gave up 1 base, with 20 bases separating them. This CDR3 spans 18 amino acids.

The V gene is TRBV2, the J gene TRBJ2-1; D remains unclear. Per the germline V gene, CDR1 is SNHLY and CDR2 is FYNNEI. The CDR3 runs to 14 residues. Trimming shortened V by 8 bases and J by 2 bases, and 13 bases separated the two germline ends. DNA for the CDR3: TGTGCCAGCTTATTGGGGTCCCCCTACAATGAGCAGTTCTTC. Amino acids: CASLLGSPYNEQFF. The whole variable domain, filled in from reference TRBV2 and TRBJ2-1, reads EPEVTQTPSHQVTQMGQEVILRCVPISNHLYFYWYRQILGQKVEFLVSFYNNEISEKSEIFDDQFSVERPDGSNFTLKIRSTKLEDSAMYFCASLLGSPYNEQFFGPGTRLTVL.

This clone was seen repeatedly, ten times or more. The chain carries TRBV19 and TRBJ1-1; no clear D gene. Trimming removed 3 bases from V and 4 bases from J, with 18 bases in between. Germline V gene lookup returns CDR1 LNHDA and CDR2 SQIVND (reference sequence). CDR3 length: 16 amino acids. The CDR3 region is CASSIGRGRYGTEAFF. DNA for the CDR3: TGTGCCAGTAGTATCGGCCGTGGGAGGTACGGCACTGAAGCTTTCTTT.

V is TRBV7-2 and J is TRBJ1-5, with D uncertain. This CDR3 contains 15 residues. CDR1 SGHTA and CDR2 FQGNSA come from the germline V gene. Deletions cut 2 bases from V and 3 bases from J, with 11 bases between. For the CDR3, the DNA is TGTGCCAGCAGCTTAACGCCCCAGGTCAATCAGCCCCAGCATTTT. It yields the protein CASSLTPQVNQPQHF.

As concerns this clone: The same CDR3 is also encoded by other DNA sequences in this sample. The chain joins TRBV5-1 to TRBJ2-3, with D hard to call. The ends were cut back, 1 base at V and 1 base at J, with 4 bases in the middle. Per germline, CDR1 SGHRS and CDR2 YFSETQ. The CDR3 loop spans 13 amino acids. The CDR3 sequence: CASSLSGTDTQYF. CDR3 bases: TGCGCCAGCAGCTTGAGCGGCACAGATACGCAGTATTTT.

This clone has just one count. The chain carries TRBV18 and TRBJ2-2, with 7 bases that match TRBD1. Germline CDR1 reads KGHSH; CDR2 reads LQKENI. Losses at the gene ends were 4 bases for V and 5 bases for J; bases not matched to a gene: 7. The CDR3 spans 15 residues. The CDR3 reads CASSLQTGATGELFF. DNA of the CDR3: TGTGCCAGCTCACTTCAAACAGGGGCGACCGGGGAGCTGTTTTTT.